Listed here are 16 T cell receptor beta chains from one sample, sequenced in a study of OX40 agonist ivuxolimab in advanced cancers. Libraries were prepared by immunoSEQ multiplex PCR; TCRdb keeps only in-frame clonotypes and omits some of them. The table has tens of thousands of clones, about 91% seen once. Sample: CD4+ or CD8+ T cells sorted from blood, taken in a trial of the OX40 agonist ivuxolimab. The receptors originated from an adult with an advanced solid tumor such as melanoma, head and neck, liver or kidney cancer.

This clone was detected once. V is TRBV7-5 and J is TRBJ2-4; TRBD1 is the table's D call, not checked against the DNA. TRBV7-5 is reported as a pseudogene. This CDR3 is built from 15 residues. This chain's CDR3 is CARSRSGTTGRIQYF. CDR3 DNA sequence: TGTGCCAGAAGCCGATCCGGGACAACCGGCAGAATTCAGTACTTC.

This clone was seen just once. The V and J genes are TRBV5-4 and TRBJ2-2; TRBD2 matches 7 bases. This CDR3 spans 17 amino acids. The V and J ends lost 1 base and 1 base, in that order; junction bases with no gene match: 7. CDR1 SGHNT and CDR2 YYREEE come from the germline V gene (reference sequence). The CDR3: CASSLMFGGGNTGELFF. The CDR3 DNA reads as TGTGCCAGCAGCTTGATGTTTGGCGGGGGGAACACCGGGGAGCTGTTTTTT.

Here the CDR3 reads CASSPRGWGQPQHF. CDR3 coding DNA: TGTGCCAGCAGTCCCCGGGGTTGGGGTCAGCCCCAGCATTTT. The chain joins TRBV6-5 to TRBJ1-5; D unclear. V lost 5 bases and J lost 6, with 14 bases in between. CDR1 MNHEY and CDR2 SVGAGI come from the germline V gene. The CDR3 is 14 amino acids.

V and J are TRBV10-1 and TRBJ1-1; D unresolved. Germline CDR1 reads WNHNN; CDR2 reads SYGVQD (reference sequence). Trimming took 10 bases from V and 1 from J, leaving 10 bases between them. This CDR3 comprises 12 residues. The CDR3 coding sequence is TGCGCCAAAGTCGTTCGGAACACTGAAGCTTTCTTT. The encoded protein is CAKVVRNTEAFF.

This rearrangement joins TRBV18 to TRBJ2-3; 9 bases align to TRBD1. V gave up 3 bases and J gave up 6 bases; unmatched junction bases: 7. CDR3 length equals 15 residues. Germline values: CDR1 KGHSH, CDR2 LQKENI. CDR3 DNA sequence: TGTGCCAGCTCACCGTGGGGACAGGGAGTGGATACGCAGTATTTT. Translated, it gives CASSPWGQGVDTQYF. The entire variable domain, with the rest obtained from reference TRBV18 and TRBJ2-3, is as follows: NAGVMQNPRHLVRRRGQEARLRCSPMKGHSHVYWYRQLPEEGLKFMVYLQKENIIDESGMPKERFSAEFPKEGPSILRIQQVVRGDSAAYFCASSPWGQGVDTQYFGPGTRLTVL.

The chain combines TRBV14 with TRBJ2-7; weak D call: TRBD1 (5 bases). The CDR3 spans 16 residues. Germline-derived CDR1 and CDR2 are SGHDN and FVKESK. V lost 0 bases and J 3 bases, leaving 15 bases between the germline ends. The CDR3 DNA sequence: TGTGCCAGCAGCCAAGATTCAAGGGGATCTGGCTACGAGCAGTACTTC. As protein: CASSQDSRGSGYEQYF.

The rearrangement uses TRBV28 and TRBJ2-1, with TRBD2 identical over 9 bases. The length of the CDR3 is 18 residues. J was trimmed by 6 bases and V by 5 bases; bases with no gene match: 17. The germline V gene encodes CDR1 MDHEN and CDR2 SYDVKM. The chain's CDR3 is CASSPPHPGLARGNEQFF. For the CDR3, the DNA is TGTGCCAGCAGTCCCCCCCACCCGGGACTAGCAAGAGGCAATGAGCAGTTCTTC.

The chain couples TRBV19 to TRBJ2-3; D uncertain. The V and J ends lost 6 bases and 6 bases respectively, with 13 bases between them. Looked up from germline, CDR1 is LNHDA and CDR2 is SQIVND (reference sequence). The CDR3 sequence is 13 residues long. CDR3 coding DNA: TGTGCCAGTAGCGTGCAAGGAGCGGATACGCAGTATTTT. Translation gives CASSVQGADTQYF.

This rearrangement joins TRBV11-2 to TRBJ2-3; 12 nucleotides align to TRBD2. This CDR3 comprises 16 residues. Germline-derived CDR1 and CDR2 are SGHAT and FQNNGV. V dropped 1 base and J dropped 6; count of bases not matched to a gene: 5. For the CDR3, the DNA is TGTGCCAGCAGCTTAGGCCTAGCGGGAGGGCCGGATACGCAGTATTTT. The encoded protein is CASSLGLAGGPDTQYF.

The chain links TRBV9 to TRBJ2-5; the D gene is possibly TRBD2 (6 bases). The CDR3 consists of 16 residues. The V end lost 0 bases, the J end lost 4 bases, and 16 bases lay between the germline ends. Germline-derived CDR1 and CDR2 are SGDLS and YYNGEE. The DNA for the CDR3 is TGTGCCAGCAGCGTAGGGCGGGACGTGAGGGGAGAGACCCAGTACTTC. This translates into CASSVGRDVRGETQYF.

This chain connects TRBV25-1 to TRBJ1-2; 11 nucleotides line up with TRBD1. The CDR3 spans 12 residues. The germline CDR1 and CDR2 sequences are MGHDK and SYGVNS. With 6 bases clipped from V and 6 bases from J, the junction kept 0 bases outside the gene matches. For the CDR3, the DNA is TGTGCCAGCAGGGGACAGGGGGATGGCTACACCTTC. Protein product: CASRGQGDGYTF.

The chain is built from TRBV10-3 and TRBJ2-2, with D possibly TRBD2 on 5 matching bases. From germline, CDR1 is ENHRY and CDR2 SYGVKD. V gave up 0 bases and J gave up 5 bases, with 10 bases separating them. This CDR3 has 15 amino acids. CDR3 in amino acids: CAISESGVGTGELFF. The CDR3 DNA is TGTGCCATCAGTGAGTCGGGAGTGGGAACCGGGGAGCTGTTTTTT.

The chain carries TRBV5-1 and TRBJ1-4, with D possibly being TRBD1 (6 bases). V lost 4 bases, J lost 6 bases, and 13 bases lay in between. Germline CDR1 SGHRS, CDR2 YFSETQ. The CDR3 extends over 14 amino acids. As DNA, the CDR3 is TGCGCCAGCAGCCTGGACAGACTAGATGAAAAACTGTTTTTT. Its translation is CASSLDRLDEKLFF. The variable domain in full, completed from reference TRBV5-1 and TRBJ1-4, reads KAGVTQTPRYLIKTRGQQVTLSCSPISGHRSVSWYQQTPGQGLQFLFEYFSETQRNKGNFPGRFSGRQFSNSRSEMNVSTLELGDSALYLCASSLDRLDEKLFFGSGTQLSVL.

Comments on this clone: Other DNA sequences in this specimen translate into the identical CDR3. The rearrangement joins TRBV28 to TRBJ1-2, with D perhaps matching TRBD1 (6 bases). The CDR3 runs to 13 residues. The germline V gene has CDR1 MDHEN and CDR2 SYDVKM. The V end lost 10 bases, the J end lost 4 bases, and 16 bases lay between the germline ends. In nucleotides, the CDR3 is TGTGCCACCGGAACGGGGGGCCCCTATGGCTACACCTTC. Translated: CATGTGGPYGYTF.

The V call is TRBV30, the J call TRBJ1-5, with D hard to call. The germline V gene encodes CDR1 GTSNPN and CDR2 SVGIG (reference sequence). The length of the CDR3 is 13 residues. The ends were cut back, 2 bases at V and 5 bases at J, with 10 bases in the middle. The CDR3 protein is CAWSQQKDQPQHF. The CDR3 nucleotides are TGTGCCTGGAGTCAACAGAAGGATCAGCCCCAGCATTTT. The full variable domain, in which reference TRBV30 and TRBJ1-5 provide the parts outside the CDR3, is SQTIHQWPATLVQPVGSPLSLECTVEGTSNPNLYWYRQAAGRGLQLLFYSVGIGQISSEVPQNLSASRPQDRQFILSSKKLLLSDSGFYLCAWSQQKDQPQHFGDGTRLSIL.

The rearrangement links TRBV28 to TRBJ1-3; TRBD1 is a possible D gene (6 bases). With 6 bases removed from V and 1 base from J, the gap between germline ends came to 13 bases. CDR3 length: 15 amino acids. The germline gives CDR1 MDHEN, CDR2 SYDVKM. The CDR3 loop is CASSLTRGSGNTIYF. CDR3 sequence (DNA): TGTGCCAGCAGCTTGACGAGGGGGTCTGGAAACACCATATATTTT.